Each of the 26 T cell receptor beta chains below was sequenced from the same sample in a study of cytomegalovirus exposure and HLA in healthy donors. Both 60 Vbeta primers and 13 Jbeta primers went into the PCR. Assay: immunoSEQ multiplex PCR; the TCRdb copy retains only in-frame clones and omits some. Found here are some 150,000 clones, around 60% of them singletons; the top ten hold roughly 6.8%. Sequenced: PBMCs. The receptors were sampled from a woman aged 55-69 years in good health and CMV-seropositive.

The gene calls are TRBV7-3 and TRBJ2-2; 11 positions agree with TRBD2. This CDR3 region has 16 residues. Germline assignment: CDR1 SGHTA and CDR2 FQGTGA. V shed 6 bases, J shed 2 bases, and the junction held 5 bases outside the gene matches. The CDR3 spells CASRPGTSGNTGELFF. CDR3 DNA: TGTGCCAGCAGACCAGGGACTAGCGGAAACACCGGGGAGCTGTTTTTT.

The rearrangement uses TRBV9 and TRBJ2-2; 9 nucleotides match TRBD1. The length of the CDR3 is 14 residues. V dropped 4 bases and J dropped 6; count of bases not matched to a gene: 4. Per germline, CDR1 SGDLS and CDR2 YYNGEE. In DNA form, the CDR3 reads TGTGCCAGCAGCCCCGGGACAGGGCCCGGGGAGCTGTTTTTT. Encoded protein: CASSPGTGPGELFF.

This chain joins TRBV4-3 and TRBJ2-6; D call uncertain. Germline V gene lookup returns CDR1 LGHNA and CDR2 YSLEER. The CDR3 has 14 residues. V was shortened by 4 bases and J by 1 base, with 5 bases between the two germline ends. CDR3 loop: CASSLLSGANVLTF. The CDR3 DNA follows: TGCGCCAGCAGCCTACTTTCTGGGGCCAACGTCCTGACTTTC.

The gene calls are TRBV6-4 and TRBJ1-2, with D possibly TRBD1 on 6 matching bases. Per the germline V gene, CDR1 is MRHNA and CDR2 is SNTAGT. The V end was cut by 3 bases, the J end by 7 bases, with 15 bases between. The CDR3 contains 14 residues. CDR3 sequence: CASSDQGSQGGYTF. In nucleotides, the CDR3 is TGTGCCAGCAGTGATCAGGGGAGCCAGGGTGGCTACACCTTC.

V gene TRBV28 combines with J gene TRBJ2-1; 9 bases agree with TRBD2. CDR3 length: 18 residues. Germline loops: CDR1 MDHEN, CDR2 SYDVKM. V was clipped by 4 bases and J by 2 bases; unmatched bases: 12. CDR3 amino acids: CASSSRLRLAGTYNEQFF. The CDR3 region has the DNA TGTGCCAGCAGTTCCCGGTTGCGTCTAGCGGGGACCTACAATGAGCAGTTCTTC.

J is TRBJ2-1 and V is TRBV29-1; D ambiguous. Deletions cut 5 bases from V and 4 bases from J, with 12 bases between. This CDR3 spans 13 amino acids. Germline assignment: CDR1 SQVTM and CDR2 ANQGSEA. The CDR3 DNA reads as TGCAGCGTTATTAGTTCCTTATACAATGAGCAGTTCTTC. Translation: CSVISSLYNEQFF.

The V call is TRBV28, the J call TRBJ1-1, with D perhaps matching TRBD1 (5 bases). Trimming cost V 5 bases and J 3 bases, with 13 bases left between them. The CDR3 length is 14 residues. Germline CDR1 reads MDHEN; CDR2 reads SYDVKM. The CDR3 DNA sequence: TGTGCCAGCAGTCAAGCCGGGGGGTACACTGAAGCTTTCTTT. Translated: CASSQAGGYTEAFF.

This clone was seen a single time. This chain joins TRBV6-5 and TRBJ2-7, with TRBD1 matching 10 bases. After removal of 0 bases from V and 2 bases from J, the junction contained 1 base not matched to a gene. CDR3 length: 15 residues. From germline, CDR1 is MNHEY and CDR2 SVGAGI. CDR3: CASSYSGQGAYEQYF. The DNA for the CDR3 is TGTGCCAGCAGTTACTCAGGACAGGGGGCCTACGAGCAGTACTTC.

The CDR3 reads CASSAGDSSYEQYF. DNA for the CDR3: TGTGCCAGCAGTGCCGGGGACAGTTCCTACGAGCAGTACTTC. The gene calls are TRBV6-1 and TRBJ2-7, with TRBD1 matching 7 bases. The CDR3 extends over 14 amino acids. The J segment lost 1 base and the V segment lost 4 bases, leaving 4 bases of the junction unmatched. Germline CDR1 MNHNS, CDR2 SASEGT.

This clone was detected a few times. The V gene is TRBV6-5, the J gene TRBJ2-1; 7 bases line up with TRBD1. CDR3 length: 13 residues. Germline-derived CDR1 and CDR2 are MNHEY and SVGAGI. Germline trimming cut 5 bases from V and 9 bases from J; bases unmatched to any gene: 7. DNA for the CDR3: TGTGCCAGCAGTCAAGGGGACAGAGTTGAGCAGTTCTTC. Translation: CASSQGDRVEQFF.

In nucleotides, the CDR3 is TGTGCCAGCAGCCCGAGGACTAGCGGGAGTGGGAAGACCCAGTACTTC. Its translation is CASSPRTSGSGKTQYF. The chain employs TRBV7-2 and TRBJ2-5, with 13 bases identical to TRBD2. The J segment lost 6 bases and the V segment lost 5 bases, leaving 9 bases of the junction unmatched. The CDR3 runs to 16 residues. Germline CDR1 SGHTA, CDR2 FQGNSA.

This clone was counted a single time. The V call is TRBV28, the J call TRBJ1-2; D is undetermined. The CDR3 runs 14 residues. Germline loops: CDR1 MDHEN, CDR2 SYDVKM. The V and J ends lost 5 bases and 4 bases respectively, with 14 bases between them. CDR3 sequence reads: CASSTSLNTYGYTF. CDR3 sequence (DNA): TGTGCCAGCAGTACCAGTTTGAACACCTATGGCTACACCTTC.

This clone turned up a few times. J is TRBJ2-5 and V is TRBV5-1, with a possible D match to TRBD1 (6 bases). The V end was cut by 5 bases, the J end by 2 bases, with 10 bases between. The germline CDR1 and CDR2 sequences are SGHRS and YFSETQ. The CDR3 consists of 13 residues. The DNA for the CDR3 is TGCGCCAGCAGACAGGGTGGTCAAGAGACCCAGTACTTC. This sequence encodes CASRQGGQETQYF. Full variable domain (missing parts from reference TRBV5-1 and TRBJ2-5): KAGVTQTPRYLIKTRGQQVTLSCSPISGHRSVSWYQQTPGQGLQFLFEYFSETQRNKGNFPGRFSGRQFSNSRSEMNVSTLELGDSALYLCASRQGGQETQYFGPGTRLLVL.

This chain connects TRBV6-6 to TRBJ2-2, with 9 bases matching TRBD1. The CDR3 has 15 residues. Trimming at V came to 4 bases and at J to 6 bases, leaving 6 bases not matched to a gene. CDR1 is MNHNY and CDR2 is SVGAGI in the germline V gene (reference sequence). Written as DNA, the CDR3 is TGTGCCAGCAGTTCCAACAGGGGGCGCGCCGGGGAGCTGTTTTTT. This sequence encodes CASSSNRGRAGELFF.

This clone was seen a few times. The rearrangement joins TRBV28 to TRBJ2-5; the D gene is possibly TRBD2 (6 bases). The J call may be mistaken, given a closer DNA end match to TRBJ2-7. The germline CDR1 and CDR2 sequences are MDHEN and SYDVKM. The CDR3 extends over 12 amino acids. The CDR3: CASSSGDYEQYF. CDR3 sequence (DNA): TGTGCCAGCAGCTCGGGAGATTACGAGCAGTACTTC.

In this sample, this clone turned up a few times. CDR3 amino acids: CASSQEDRPYEQYF. CDR3 DNA sequence: TGCGCCAGCAGCCAAGAGGACAGGCCGTACGAGCAGTACTTC. The chain has TRBV4-3 and TRBJ2-7, with 7 bases aligning to TRBD1. J gave up 4 bases and V 0 bases, and 3 bases lay outside the gene matches. CDR1 is LGHNA and CDR2 is YSLEER in the germline V gene. The CDR3 spans 14 residues.

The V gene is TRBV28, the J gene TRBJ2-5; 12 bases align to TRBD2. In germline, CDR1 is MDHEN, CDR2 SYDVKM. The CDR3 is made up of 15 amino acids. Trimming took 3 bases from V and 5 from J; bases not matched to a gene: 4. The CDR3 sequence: CASSLRLAGVETQYF. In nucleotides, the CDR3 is TGTGCCAGCAGTTTGCGACTAGCGGGAGTGGAGACCCAGTACTTC.

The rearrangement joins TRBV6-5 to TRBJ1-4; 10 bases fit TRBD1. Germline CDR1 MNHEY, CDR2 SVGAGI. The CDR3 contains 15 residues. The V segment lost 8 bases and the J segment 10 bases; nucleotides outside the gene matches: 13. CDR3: CASCELTGTGAKLFF. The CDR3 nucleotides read TGTGCCAGCTGCGAACTCACCGGGACAGGGGCAAAACTGTTTTTT.

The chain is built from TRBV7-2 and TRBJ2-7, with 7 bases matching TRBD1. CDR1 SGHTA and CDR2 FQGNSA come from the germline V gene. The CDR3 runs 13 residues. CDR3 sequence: CASRGRGGYEQYF. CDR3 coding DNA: TGTGCTTCCAGGGGGAGAGGAGGTTACGAGCAGTACTTC.

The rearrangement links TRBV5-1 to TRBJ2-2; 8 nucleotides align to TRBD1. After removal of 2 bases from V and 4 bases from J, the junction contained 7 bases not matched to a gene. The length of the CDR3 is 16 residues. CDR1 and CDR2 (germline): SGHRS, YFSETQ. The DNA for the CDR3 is TGCGCCAGCAGCTTCGTCAGGGGGCAAGTCACCGGGGAGCTGTTTTTT. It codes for CASSFVRGQVTGELFF.

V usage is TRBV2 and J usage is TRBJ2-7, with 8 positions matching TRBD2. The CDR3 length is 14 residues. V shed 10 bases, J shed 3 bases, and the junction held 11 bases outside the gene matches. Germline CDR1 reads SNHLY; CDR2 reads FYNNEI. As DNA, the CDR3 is TGTGCCACTCGGGGTGCGGGAGGAATCTACGAGCAGTACTTC. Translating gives CATRGAGGIYEQYF.

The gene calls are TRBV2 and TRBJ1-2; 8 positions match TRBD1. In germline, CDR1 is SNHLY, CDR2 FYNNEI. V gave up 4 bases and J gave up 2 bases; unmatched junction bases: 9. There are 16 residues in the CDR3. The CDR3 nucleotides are TGTGCCAGCAGTGGGGCAGGGGGCGTTTCGAACTATGGCTACACCTTC. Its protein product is CASSGAGGVSNYGYTF.

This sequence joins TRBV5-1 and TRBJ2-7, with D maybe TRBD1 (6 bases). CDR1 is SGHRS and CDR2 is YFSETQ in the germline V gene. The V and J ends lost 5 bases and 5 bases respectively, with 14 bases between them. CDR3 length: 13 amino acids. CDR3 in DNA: TGCGCCAGCAGTGAACAGGGAAAAGACGAGCAGTACTTC. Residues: CASSEQGKDEQYF.

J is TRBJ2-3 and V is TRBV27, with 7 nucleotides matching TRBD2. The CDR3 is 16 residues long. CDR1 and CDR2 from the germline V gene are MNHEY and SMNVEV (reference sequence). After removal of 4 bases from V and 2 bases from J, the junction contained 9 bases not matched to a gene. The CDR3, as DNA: TGTGCCAGCAGTTATTCTAGCGGAGGGTTCACAGATACGCAGTATTTT. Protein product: CASSYSSGGFTDTQYF.

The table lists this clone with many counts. The CDR3 coding sequence is TGTGCCAGCAGCTTAGGTGGTAGCGGGTACAATGAGCAGTTCTTC. It translates to CASSLGGSGYNEQFF. The rearrangement uses TRBV7-6 and TRBJ2-1; 7 nucleotides line up with TRBD2. V was clipped by 1 base and J by 4 bases; unmatched bases: 4. Per the germline V gene, CDR1 is SGHVS and CDR2 is FNYEAQ. CDR3 length equals 15 residues.

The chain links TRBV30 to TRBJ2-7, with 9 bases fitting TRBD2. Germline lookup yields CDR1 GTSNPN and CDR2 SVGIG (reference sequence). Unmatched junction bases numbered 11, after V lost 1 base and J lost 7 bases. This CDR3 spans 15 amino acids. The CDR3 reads CAWSGALAGFGEQYF. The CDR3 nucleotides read TGTGCCTGGAGTGGGGCGCTAGCGGGATTTGGGGAGCAGTACTTC.